The 15 T cell receptor beta chains below come from one sample, sequenced in a study of blood T cell repertoires in COVID-19. The protocol was immunoSEQ multiplex PCR, while the TCRdb copy is restricted to in-frame clones and leaves out a portion. The data contain under 70,000 clones, approximately 91% of them singletons. Specimen: peripheral blood. The receptors come from a woman in her fifties or sixties with active or convalescent COVID-19.

This sequence joins TRBV5-5 and TRBJ1-2; no definite D call. Germline assignment: CDR1 SGHKS and CDR2 YYEKEE (reference sequence). V lost 1 base, J lost 0 bases, and 10 bases lay in between. This CDR3 has 15 residues. This CDR3 reads CASSLSLLANYGYTF. As DNA, the CDR3 is TGTGCCAGCAGCTTGAGTTTACTAGCTAACTATGGCTACACCTTC.

The chain uses TRBV24-1 and TRBJ2-5; TRBD1 is a possible D gene (6 bases). The V gene lost 4 bases and the J gene lost 1 base, with 9 bases spanning the gap. CDR1 and CDR2 (germline): KGHDR, SFDVKD. The CDR3 has 14 amino acids. The CDR3 DNA sequence: TGTGCCACCAGTGACCAGGGGCCCCAAGAGACCCAGTACTTC. Translation: CATSDQGPQETQYF.

The chain carries TRBV29-1 and TRBJ2-3, with 11 bases identical to TRBD2. The CDR3 sequence is 12 residues long. With 7 bases clipped from V and 7 bases from J, the junction kept 4 bases outside the gene matches. CDR1 and CDR2 (germline): SQVTM, ANQGSEA. CDR3 bases: TGCAGCGGGGGACTAGCGGCATATACGCAGTATTTT. Residues: CSGGLAAYTQYF.

The CDR3 here is CASSPGQGIGNTIYF. CDR3 sequence (DNA): TGTGCCAGCAGCCCGGGACAGGGTATTGGAAACACCATATATTTT. The chain links TRBV9 to TRBJ1-3, with TRBD1 matching over 9 bases. This CDR3 comprises 15 residues. Germline V gives CDR1 SGDLS, CDR2 YYNGEE. With 4 bases clipped from V and 3 bases from J, the junction kept 5 bases outside the gene matches.

This clone was detected only a few times. The chain has TRBV15 and TRBJ1-5; 8 bases match TRBD1. J lost 2 bases, V lost 5 bases, and 8 bases had no gene match. The CDR3 covers 16 residues. Germline CDR1 LNHNV, CDR2 YYDKDF (reference sequence). CDR3 sequence reads: CATSQAGGAGNQPQHF. DNA for the CDR3: TGTGCCACCAGCCAGGCAGGGGGCGCGGGCAATCAGCCCCAGCATTTT.

The genes are TRBV28 and TRBJ2-5; 8 nucleotides agree with TRBD2. The germline V gene has CDR1 MDHEN and CDR2 SYDVKM. Losses at the gene ends were 4 bases for V and 4 bases for J; bases not matched to a gene: 14. This CDR3 comprises 17 residues. The CDR3 sequence is CASSSPGGGGPRETQYF. For the CDR3, the DNA is TGTGCCAGCAGTTCGCCGGGGGGGGGAGGACCCCGAGAGACCCAGTACTTC. Drawing the rest from reference TRBV28 and TRBJ2-5, the complete variable domain is DVKVTQSSRYLVKRTGEKVFLECVQDMDHENMFWYRQDPGLGLRLIYFSYDVKMKEKGDIPEGYSVSREKKERFSLILESASTNQTSMYLCASSSPGGGGPRETQYFGPGTRLLVL.

This chain connects TRBV19 to TRBJ2-2; D might be TRBD1 (7 bases). Germline-derived CDR1 and CDR2 are LNHDA and SQIVND (reference sequence). Trimming pared 3 bases from V and 4 bases from J, leaving 15 bases between. The CDR3 runs to 16 residues. CDR3 sequence reads: CASSITGDLVTGELFF. In DNA form, the CDR3 reads TGTGCCAGTAGTATTACAGGGGACTTGGTCACCGGGGAGCTGTTTTTT.

The chain carries TRBV5-4 and TRBJ2-3; TRBD2 aligns across 14 bases. In germline, CDR1 is SGHNT, CDR2 YYREEE (reference sequence). The CDR3 extends over 16 amino acids. V shed 5 bases, J shed 4 bases, and the junction held 6 bases outside the gene matches. The CDR3 DNA sequence: TGTGCCAGCAGGACTAGCGGGAGGGCCGGGGCAGATACGCAGTATTTT. Amino acids: CASRTSGRAGADTQYF.

This clone was picked up one time. The V and J genes are TRBV10-3 and TRBJ2-2; TRBD1 aligns across 8 bases. Germline V lookup: CDR1 ENHRY, CDR2 SYGVKD. CDR3 size: 16 residues. With 3 bases clipped from V and 3 bases from J, the junction kept 6 bases outside the gene matches. CDR3 sequence reads: CAISENRGKDTGELFF. The CDR3, as DNA: TGTGCCATCAGTGAAAACAGGGGGAAAGACACCGGGGAGCTGTTTTTT.

This chain connects TRBV5-1 to TRBJ2-5, with D unclear. The V end was cut by 4 bases, the J end by 5 bases, with 21 bases between. Germline V gives CDR1 SGHRS, CDR2 YFSETQ. CDR3 length: 16 residues. CDR3 in DNA: TGCGCCAGCAGCGGTGGAGTAAAGACGAGCAGTGAGACCCAGTACTTC. This codes for CASSGGVKTSSETQYF.

The rearrangement joins TRBV28 to TRBJ1-5; 8 bases match TRBD1. The ends lost 1 base at V and 0 bases at J; junction bases unmatched: 17. CDR1 is MDHEN, CDR2 SYDVKM, per germline. This CDR3 spans 21 amino acids. The CDR3: CASSLFQPKPQGVFSNQPQHF. In DNA form, the CDR3 reads TGTGCCAGCAGTTTATTTCAACCGAAACCACAGGGGGTTTTTAGCAATCAGCCCCAGCATTTT.

The V call is TRBV4-3, the J call TRBJ2-4; 8 bases fit TRBD2. Trimming removed 0 bases from V and 7 bases from J; junction bases left unmatched: 2. The CDR3 extends over 14 amino acids. The V gene's germline CDR1 is LGHNA and CDR2 YSLEER. CDR3 sequence: CASSQEASGNIQYF. In nucleotides, the CDR3 is TGCGCCAGCAGCCAAGAGGCTAGCGGGAACATTCAGTACTTC.

V gene TRBV6-5 combines with J gene TRBJ2-1, with D unclear. Trimming stripped 7 bases from V and 5 bases from J, with 6 bases between. CDR1 and CDR2 (germline): MNHEY, SVGAGI. The CDR3 contains 11 residues. CDR3 sequence: CASTLHNEQFF. The CDR3 DNA sequence: TGTGCCAGCACCCTCCACAATGAGCAGTTCTTC.

J is TRBJ2-1 and V is TRBV6-5, with 7 bases matching TRBD2. CDR3 size: 15 residues. The germline V gene encodes CDR1 MNHEY and CDR2 SVGAGI. With V trimmed by 5 bases and J by 2 bases, 6 bases remained unmatched. This CDR3 reads CASSLTLATYNEQFF. CDR3 nucleotide sequence: TGTGCCAGCAGTCTGACACTAGCGACCTACAATGAGCAGTTCTTC.

This chain links TRBV2 with TRBJ2-1; D is unclear. Trimming pared 1 base from V and 3 bases from J, leaving 13 bases between. Per germline, CDR1 SNHLY and CDR2 FYNNEI. There are 16 residues in the CDR3. CDR3 DNA sequence: TGTGCCAGCAGTGAAGGGCTATCAGGCAACTACAATGAGCAGTTCTTC. It translates to CASSEGLSGNYNEQFF. Full variable domain (missing parts from reference TRBV2 and TRBJ2-1): EPEVTQTPSHQVTQMGQEVILRCVPISNHLYFYWYRQILGQKVEFLVSFYNNEISEKSEIFDDQFSVERPDGSNFTLKIRSTKLEDSAMYFCASSEGLSGNYNEQFFGPGTRLTVL.